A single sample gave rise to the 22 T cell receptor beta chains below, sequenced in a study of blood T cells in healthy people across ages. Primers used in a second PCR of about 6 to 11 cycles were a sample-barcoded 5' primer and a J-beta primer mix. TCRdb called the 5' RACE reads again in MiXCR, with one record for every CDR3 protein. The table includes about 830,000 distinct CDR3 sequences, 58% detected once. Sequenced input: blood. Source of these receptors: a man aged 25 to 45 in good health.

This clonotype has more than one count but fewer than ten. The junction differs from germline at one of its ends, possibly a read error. CDR3 sequence reads: CASSLGPGNYGYTF. CDR3 bases: TGCGCCAGCAGCTTGGGGCCAGGGAACTATGGCTACACCTTC. This chain joins TRBV7-2 and TRBJ1-2, with D maybe TRBD1 (5 bases). The CDR3 sequence is 14 residues long. Germline CDR1 reads SGHTA; CDR2 reads FQGNSA.

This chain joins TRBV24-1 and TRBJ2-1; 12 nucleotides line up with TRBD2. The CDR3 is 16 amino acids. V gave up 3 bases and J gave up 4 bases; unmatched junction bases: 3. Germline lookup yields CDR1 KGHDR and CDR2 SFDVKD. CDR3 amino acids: CATSDPGLAGYNEQFF. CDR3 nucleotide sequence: TGTGCCACCAGTGATCCCGGACTAGCGGGGTACAATGAGCAGTTCTTC.

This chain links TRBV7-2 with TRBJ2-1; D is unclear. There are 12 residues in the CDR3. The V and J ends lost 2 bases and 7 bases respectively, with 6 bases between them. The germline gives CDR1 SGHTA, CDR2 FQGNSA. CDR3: CASSLYLNEQFF. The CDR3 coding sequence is TGTGCCAGCAGCTTATATTTGAATGAGCAGTTCTTC.

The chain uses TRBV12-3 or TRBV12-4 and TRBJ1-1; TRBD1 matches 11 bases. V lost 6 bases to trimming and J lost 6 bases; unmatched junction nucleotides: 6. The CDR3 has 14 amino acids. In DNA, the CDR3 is TGTGCCAGCAGCCCCGGGACAGGGGGACCTGAAGCTTTCTTT. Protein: CASSPGTGGPEAFF.

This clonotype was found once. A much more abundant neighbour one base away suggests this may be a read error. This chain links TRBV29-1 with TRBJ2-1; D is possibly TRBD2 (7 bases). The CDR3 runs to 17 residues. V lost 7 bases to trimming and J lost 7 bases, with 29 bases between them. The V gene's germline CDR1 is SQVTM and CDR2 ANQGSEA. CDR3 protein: CSGTRTPGRGAENEQFF. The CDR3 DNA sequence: TGCAGCGGGACACGCACCCCGGGACGGGGGGCAGAAAATGAGCAGTTCTTC.

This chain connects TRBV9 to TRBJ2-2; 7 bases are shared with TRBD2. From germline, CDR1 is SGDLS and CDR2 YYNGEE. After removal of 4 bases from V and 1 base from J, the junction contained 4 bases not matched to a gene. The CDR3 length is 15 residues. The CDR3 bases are TGTGCCAGCAGCACCCTAGCGGAGAACACCGGGGAGCTGTTTTTT. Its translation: CASSTLAENTGELFF.

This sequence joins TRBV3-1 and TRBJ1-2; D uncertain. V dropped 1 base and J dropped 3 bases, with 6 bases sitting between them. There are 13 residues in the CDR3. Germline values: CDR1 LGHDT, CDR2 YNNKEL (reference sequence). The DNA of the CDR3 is TGTGCCAGCAGCCAAGCAGGAGACTATGGCTACACCTTC. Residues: CASSQAGDYGYTF.

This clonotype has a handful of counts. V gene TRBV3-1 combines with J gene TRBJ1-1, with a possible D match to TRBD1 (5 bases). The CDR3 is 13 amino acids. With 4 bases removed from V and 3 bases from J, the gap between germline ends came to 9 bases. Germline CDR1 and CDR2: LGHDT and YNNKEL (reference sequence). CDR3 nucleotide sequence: TGTGCCAGCAGCCCATGGGGGTACACTGAAGCTTTCTTT. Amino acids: CASSPWGYTEAFF.

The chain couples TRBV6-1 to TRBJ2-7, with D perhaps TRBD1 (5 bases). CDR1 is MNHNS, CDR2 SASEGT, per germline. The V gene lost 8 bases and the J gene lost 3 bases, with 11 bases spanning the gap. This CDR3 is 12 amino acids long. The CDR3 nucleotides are TGTGCCAGCGGGGCAGGGCTCTACGAGCAGTACTTC. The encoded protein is CASGAGLYEQYF.

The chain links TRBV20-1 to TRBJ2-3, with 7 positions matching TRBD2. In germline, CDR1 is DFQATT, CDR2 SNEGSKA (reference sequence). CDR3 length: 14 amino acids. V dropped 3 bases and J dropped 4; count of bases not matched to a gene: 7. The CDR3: CSASKTGGADTQYF. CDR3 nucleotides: TGCAGTGCTAGTAAAACGGGGGGTGCAGATACGCAGTATTTT.

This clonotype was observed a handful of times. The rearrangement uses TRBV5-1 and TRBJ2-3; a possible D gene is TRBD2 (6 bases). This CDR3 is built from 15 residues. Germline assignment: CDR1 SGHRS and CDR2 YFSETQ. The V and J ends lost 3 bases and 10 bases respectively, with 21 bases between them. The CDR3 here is CASSSEVRDFDPQYF. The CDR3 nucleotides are TGCGCCAGCAGCTCCGAAGTCCGGGACTTTGATCCGCAGTATTTT.

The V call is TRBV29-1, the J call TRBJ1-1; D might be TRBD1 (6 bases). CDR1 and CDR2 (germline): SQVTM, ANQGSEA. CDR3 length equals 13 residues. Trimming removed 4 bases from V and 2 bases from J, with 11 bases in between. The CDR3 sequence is CSVGGTTNTEAFF. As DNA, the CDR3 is TGCAGCGTTGGGGGGACAACAAACACTGAAGCTTTCTTT. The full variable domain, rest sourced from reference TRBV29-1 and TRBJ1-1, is SAVISQKPSRDICQRGTSLTIQCQVDSQVTMMFWYRQQPGQSLTLIATANQGSEATYESGFVIDKFPISRPNLTFSTLTVSNMSPEDSSIYLCSVGGTTNTEAFFGQGTRLTVV.

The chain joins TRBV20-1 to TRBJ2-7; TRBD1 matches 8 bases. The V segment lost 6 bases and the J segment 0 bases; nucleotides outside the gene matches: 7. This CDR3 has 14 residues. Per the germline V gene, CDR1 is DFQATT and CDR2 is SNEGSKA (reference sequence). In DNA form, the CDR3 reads TGCAGTGCCCCGGGACAGGTAGCCTCCTACGAGCAGTACTTC. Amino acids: CSAPGQVASYEQYF.

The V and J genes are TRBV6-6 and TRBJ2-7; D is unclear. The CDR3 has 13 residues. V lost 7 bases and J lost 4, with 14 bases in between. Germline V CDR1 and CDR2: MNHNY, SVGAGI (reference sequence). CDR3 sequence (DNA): TGTGCCAGCATCAACCAGATAGGGTACGAGCAGTACTTC. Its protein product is CASINQIGYEQYF.

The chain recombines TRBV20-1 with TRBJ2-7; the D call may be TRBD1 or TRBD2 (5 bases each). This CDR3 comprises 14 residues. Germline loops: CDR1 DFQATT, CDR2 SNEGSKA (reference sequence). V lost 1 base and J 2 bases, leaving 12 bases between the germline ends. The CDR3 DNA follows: TGCAGTGCTAGAGCCCGGGACGTGCCCTACGAGCAGTACTTC. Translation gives CSARARDVPYEQYF.

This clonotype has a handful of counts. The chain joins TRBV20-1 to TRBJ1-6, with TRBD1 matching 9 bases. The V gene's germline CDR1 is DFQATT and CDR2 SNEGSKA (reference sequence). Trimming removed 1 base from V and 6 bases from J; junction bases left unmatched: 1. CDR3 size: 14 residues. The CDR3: CSARGDRVNSPLHF. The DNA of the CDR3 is TGCAGTGCTAGAGGGGACAGGGTTAATTCACCCCTCCACTTT.

The CDR3 sequence: CSAETRDQGYEQYF. The CDR3 DNA sequence: TGCAGTGCTGAAACCCGGGACCAGGGGTACGAGCAGTACTTC. The chain combines TRBV20-1 with TRBJ2-7; weak D call: TRBD1 (6 bases). Germline CDR1 DFQATT, CDR2 SNEGSKA (reference sequence). V was shortened by 5 bases and J by 4 bases, with 18 bases between the two germline ends. The CDR3 loop spans 14 amino acids.

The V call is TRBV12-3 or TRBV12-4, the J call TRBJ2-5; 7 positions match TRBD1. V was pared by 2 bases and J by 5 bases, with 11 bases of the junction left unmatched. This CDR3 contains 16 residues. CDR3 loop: CASSLWQGVIGETQYF. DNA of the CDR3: TGTGCCAGCAGTTTATGGCAGGGGGTAATCGGGGAGACCCAGTACTTC.

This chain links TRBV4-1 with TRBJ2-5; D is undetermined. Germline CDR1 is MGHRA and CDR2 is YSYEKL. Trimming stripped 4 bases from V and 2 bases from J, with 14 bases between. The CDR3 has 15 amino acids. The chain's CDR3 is CASSRAIRLQETQYF. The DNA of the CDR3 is TGCGCCAGCAGCCGAGCGATTAGACTTCAAGAGACCCAGTACTTC.

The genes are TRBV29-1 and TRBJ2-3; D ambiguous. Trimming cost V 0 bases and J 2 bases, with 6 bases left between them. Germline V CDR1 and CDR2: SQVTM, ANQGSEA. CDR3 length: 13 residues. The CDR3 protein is CSVEDTDTDTQYF. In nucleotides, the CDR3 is TGCAGCGTTGAAGACACAGACACAGATACGCAGTATTTT.

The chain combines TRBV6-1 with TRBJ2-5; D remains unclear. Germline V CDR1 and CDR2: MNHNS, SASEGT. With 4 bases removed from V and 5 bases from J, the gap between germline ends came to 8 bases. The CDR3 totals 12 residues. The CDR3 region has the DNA TGTGCCAGCAGTGCGTCAGTTGAGACCCAGTACTTC. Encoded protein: CASSASVETQYF.

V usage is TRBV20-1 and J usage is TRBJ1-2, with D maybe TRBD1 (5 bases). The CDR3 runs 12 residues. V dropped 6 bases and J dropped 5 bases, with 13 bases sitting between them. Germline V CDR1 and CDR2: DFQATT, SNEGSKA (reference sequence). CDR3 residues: CSAPDTEYGYTF. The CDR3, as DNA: TGCAGTGCGCCGGACACAGAATATGGCTACACCTTC.